The rows below give T cell receptor beta chains drawn from one sample of a study of cytomegalovirus exposure and HLA in healthy donors. Assay: immunoSEQ multiplex PCR; the TCRdb copy retains only in-frame clones and omits some. The sample records 100,000 to 150,000 clones, less than 85% being singletons. The specimen sequenced was PBMCs. The source of these receptors is a man aged 30 to 45 in good health and CMV-seronegative. CDR3s include the opening cysteine and the closing phenylalanine or tryptophan. A D gene is named only where the DNA matches it firmly. Only some rows state a clone size, as once, few, many or a class for expanded clones.

abundance	v_gene	d_gene	j_gene	CDR3aa	CDR3nt
once	TRBV28	TRBD1	TRBJ2-2	CATQGQAAELFF	TGTGCCACCCAAGGACAGGCCGCCGAGCTGTTTTTT
.	TRBV7-2	TRBD1	TRBJ2-7	CASSSGTGINEQYF	TGTGCCAGCAGCTCCGGGACAGGGATCAACGAGCAGTACTTC
.	TRBV15	TRBD2	TRBJ2-1	CATSRDSVSGRYNEQFF	TGTGCCACCAGCAGAGATAGTGTTAGCGGGAGGTACAATGAGCAGTTCTTC
.	TRBV27	.	TRBJ2-2	CASSLRVANTGELFF	TGTGCCAGCAGTTTACGGGTAGCGAACACCGGGGAGCTGTTTTTT
.	TRBV29-1	.	TRBJ2-5	CSVEDRSSQETQYF	TGCAGCGTTGAAGATAGGAGTTCCCAAGAGACCCAGTACTTC
.	TRBV5-6	.	TRBJ1-5	CASSLFGQPQHF	TGTGCCAGCAGCTTGTTCGGTCAGCCCCAGCATTTT
.	TRBV6-1	.	TRBJ1-1	CASSETLSEAFF	TGTGCCAGCAGTGAGACTCTCTCTGAAGCTTTCTTT
.	TRBV12-5	TRBD2	TRBJ2-1	CASSVVPLMSGSHNEQFF	TGTGCTAGTTCAGTGGTACCCCTAATGAGCGGGAGTCACAATGAGCAGTTCTTC
.	TRBV7-3	.	TRBJ2-6	CASSFGRGPGANVLTF	TGTGCCAGCAGCTTTGGCAGGGGACCTGGGGCCAACGTCCTGACTTTC
.	TRBV28	TRBD2	TRBJ2-5	CASRPRLALTRETQYF	TGTGCCAGCAGACCTCGACTAGCTCTCACGAGGGAGACCCAGTACTTC
.	TRBV7-3	.	TRBJ1-1	CASSLTAYSNTEAFF	TGTGCCAGCAGCTTAACAGCGTATTCGAACACTGAAGCTTTCTTT
once	TRBV12-5	.	TRBJ2-1	CASGLVLSRSYNEQFF	TGTGCTAGTGGTTTGGTACTGTCACGCTCCTACAATGAGCAGTTCTTC
few	TRBV19	TRBD1	TRBJ2-2	CASSPGQGIGELFF	TGTGCCAGTAGTCCGGGACAGGGGATCGGGGAGCTGTTTTTT
.	TRBV29-1	.	TRBJ2-1	CSVDTSGVNEQFF	TGCAGCGTTGACACCTCAGGGGTCAATGAGCAGTTCTTC
.	TRBV27	.	TRBJ2-7	CASSLQRGEQYF	TGTGCCAGCAGTTTACAACGGGGCGAGCAGTACTTC
few	TRBV4-3	.	TRBJ1-2	CASSQERTLYGYTF	TGCGCCAGCAGCCAAGAACGAACTCTCTATGGCTACACCTTC
few	TRBV6-1	.	TRBJ1-2	CASSEGTANYGYTF	TGTGCCAGCAGTGAAGGGACAGCTAACTATGGCTACACCTTC
.	TRBV27	.	TRBJ2-1	CASSRQGRALYNEQFF	TGTGCCAGCAGTCGCCAGGGGCGGGCCCTATACAATGAGCAGTTCTTC
.	TRBV6-5	TRBD1	TRBJ1-2	CASSYGGTGGSYGYTF	TGTGCCAGCAGTTACGGCGGGACAGGGGGTTCCTATGGCTACACCTTC
.	TRBV7-9	TRBD2	TRBJ2-3	CASSSQPSGTSDTQYF	TGTGCCAGCAGCTCCCAACCTAGCGGGACGTCAGATACGCAGTATTTT
.	TRBV5-1	TRBD1	TRBJ2-5	CASSWAGGSETQYF	TGCGCCAGCAGCTGGGCAGGGGGCTCGGAGACCCAGTACTTC
.	TRBV6-4	TRBD2	TRBJ2-1	CASSALAGGYNEQFF	TGTGCCAGCAGTGCACTAGCGGGAGGTTACAATGAGCAGTTCTTC
.	TRBV25-1	.	TRBJ1-1	CASSYDMNTEAFF	TGTGCCAGCAGTTATGACATGAACACTGAAGCTTTCTTT
.	TRBV7-2	TRBD1	TRBJ1-2	CASSWTGGNYGYPF	TGTGCCAGCAGCTGGACAGGGGGAAACTATGGCTACCCCTTC
.	TRBV18	.	TRBJ2-7	CASSPIITGGNYEQYF	TGTGCCAGCTCACCAATTATTACAGGTGGAAACTACGAGCAGTACTTC
.	TRBV7-9	.	TRBJ2-7	CASSLPTTYEQYF	TGTGCCAGCAGCTTACCTACCACCTACGAGCAGTACTTC
.	TRBV6-5	.	TRBJ2-7	CASSYSKHSGAYEQYF	TGTGCCAGCAGTTACTCGAAGCACTCCGGTGCCTACGAGCAGTACTTC
.	TRBV30	.	TRBJ2-5	CAWSVRQFQETQYF	TGTGCCTGGAGTGTACGACAGTTCCAAGAGACCCAGTACTTC
.	TRBV5-4	TRBD1	TRBJ1-2	CASSLAGTGGLLNYGYTF	TGTGCCAGCAGCTTAGCCGGGACAGGGGGCTTGCTAAACTATGGCTACACCTTC
.	TRBV4-1	TRBD2	TRBJ2-1	CASSQVEREANEQFF	TGCGCCAGCAGCCAAGTAGAGCGGGAGGCTAATGAGCAGTTCTTC
.	TRBV9	.	TRBJ2-2	CASSVGDKRAGELFF	TGTGCCAGCAGCGTAGGGGACAAGAGGGCCGGGGAGCTGTTTTTT
few	TRBV5-6	.	TRBJ2-3	CASSSFPGHEADTQYF	TGTGCCAGCAGCTCATTTCCGGGACATGAGGCAGATACGCAGTATTTT